This T cell receptor (beta chain) was found in a study of T cell clonality in common variable immunodeficiency (dated by TCRdb to 2013 to 2016). Here is what the overall study found, with its caveats: Fewer TCRbeta clones were shared among CVID subjects than among healthy controls (p < 0.0001). CVID TCRbeta sequences reportedly showed fewer deletions and N-nucleotide insertions and lacked highly modified clones with 13 or more V deletions. It was noted by the authors that sequencing of the repertoires of T cell subpopulations would be needed to clarify the cause of the increased clonality in CVID. Even though DNA input was equal, the average per sample came to about 81,820 unique sequences for controls compared with approximately 29,000 for CVID samples. Compared with healthy controls, CVID subjects showed increased TCRbeta clonality (t-test p = 0.018), a feature most characteristic of about a third of subjects. Correlations between repertoire features and clinical complications were limited by patient heterogeneity within the CVID cohort.

From cysteine to phenylalanine, the CDR3 is 14 amino acids long. Only the CDR3 bases that were read are kept: 33 of them, in frame from base 1. As encoded in the germline V gene (reference sequence), CDR1 is DFQATT while CDR2 is SNEGSKA. V has 5 bases trimmed and J has 4 bases trimmed; junction bases matching no gene number 10. This clone has ten or more counts. No cognate antigen has been identified for it. The CDR3 end falls 3 residues outside the read, so it is completed with the germline J gene. Most of the CVID patients and most of the healthy controls were of Caucasian heritage. From each donor, roughly 5 to 9 ml of heparinized peripheral whole blood was collected. Genomic DNA from adults with common variable immune deficiency (CVID) and from healthy adult controls was the source for sequencing TCRbeta CDR3 repertoires. The control group comprised roughly 22 healthy adult volunteers, some 12 female and approximately ten male, aged roughly 20 to 75 years with a mean age of roughly 32. To isolate peripheral blood mononuclear cells, diluted blood was subjected to density centrifugation over Hypaque 1077 or Ficoll-Paque. Genomic DNA was obtained from unsorted mononuclear cells through either Qiagen column purification or a centrifugation-based method.

Equivalent amounts of genomic DNA from CVID and control samples were used as sequencing input. For every sample, a 60 bp segment covering the rearranged TCRbeta CDR3 region was amplified and then sequenced. The immunoSEQ assay, a bias-corrected multiplex PCR combined with high-throughput sequencing, was used to amplify TCRbeta. Per the original workflow: Each unique nucleotide sequence was treated as a clone and annotated with V, D and J genes, copy number and frequency. Sequences were labeled productive if in frame, and non-productive if out of frame or containing stop codons. As previously described, clonality was calculated on the basis of Shannon's entropy. The predicted amino acid sequences of productive clones were used to derive the mean CDR3 Kyte-Doolittle hydropathy. Using the R hclust function, scaled V gene usage was clustered hierarchically with Manhattan distance and complete linkage. Clone sharing by CDR3 amino acid sequence was assessed by resampling 12 repertoires per group over 100 rounds. The repertoires were searched for about 70 published EBV-specific TCRbeta sequences and almost 250 published CMV-specific TCRbeta sequences. A couple of CVID samples yielding fewer than 10,000 sequences were excluded from analysis, leaving a few dozen CVID repertoires. The source is immuneACCESS, and TCRdb retained only in-frame sequences with V and J called. Part of the clones is not carried over; for the studies checked, unresolved V genes explain less than half of this, and the remainder is unexplained. V and J calls and clone size follow that table, whereas D and trimming were derived from the DNA. For this sample, tens of thousands of clones appear and none is a singleton. The ten top clones hold approximately 2% of the sample.

What was sequenced was peripheral blood mononuclear cells. This TCR derives from a person aged 18-69 years in good health. This chain joins TRBV20-1 to TRBJ1-2, and 7 junction bases match TRBD1. The DNA read from the CDR3 is TGCAGTGCTGGATGGGACAGTTTTATCTATGGC. The resulting protein is CSAGWDSFIYG. In full, the CDR3 is CSAGWDSFIYGYTF.